A selection of T cell receptor beta chains follows, all from one sample in a study of breast tumors, draining lymph nodes, adjacent tissues. Via MiXCR, TCRdb re-called the multiplex PCR reads, giving one row per CDR3 protein. This table holds around 120,000 distinct CDR3 sequences, about 20% found once. The sequencing input was axillary lymph node tissue. The receptors were sampled from a female donor with breast cancer. Some clones in this sample may be carry-over from other donors' samples. Both conserved end residues are part of each CDR3. The D gene is left open where the match is weak. Part of the rows lack a size; the others show once, few, many or a class for expanded clones.

v_gene: TRBV24-1
j_gene: TRBJ2-2
abundance: many
d_gene: TRBD2
CDR3nt: TGTGCCACCAGTGATCGTACTAGCGGGCCTGAGAACACCGGGGAGCTGTTTTTT
CDR3aa: CATSDRTSGPENTGELFF

v_gene: TRBV11-2
j_gene: TRBJ2-1
abundance: .
d_gene: .
CDR3nt: TGTGCCAGCAGCTTGGGAGGAATAGGTCGTGAGCAGTTCTTC
CDR3aa: CASSLGGIGREQFF

v_gene: TRBV5-1
j_gene: TRBJ2-1
abundance: few
d_gene: TRBD1
CDR3nt: TGCGCCAGCATGACAGGGTCCCTCTCCTACAATGAGCAGTTCTTC
CDR3aa: CASMTGSLSYNEQFF

v_gene: TRBV6-1
j_gene: TRBJ2-3
abundance: .
d_gene: TRBD2
CDR3nt: TGTGCCAGCAGTGAAGGGGGGGGGTGGGCAGATACGCAGTATTTT
CDR3aa: CASSEGGGWADTQYF

v_gene: TRBV28
j_gene: TRBJ2-1
abundance: .
d_gene: .
CDR3nt: TGTGCCAGCAGTAGACCCCCGCCCAGCTACAATGAGCAGTTCTTC
CDR3aa: CASSRPPPSYNEQFF

v_gene: TRBV18
j_gene: TRBJ2-1
abundance: .
d_gene: TRBD2
CDR3nt: TGTGCCAGCTCACCGCTGACTAGCGGTGGCAATGAGCAGTTCTTC
CDR3aa: CASSPLTSGGNEQFF

v_gene: TRBV2
j_gene: TRBJ2-3
abundance: .
d_gene: TRBD2
CDR3nt: TGTGCCAGCAAGCCCCGGGGGGGGGAGGCAGATACGCAGTATTTT
CDR3aa: CASKPRGGEADTQYF

v_gene: TRBV19
j_gene: TRBJ1-5
abundance: many
d_gene: TRBD1
CDR3nt: TGTGCCAGTAGTATTTCTGACAGGGGACAGCCCCAGCATTTT
CDR3aa: CASSISDRGQPQHF

v_gene: TRBV20-1
j_gene: TRBJ2-7
abundance: .
d_gene: .
CDR3nt: TGCGGTGCTACCGGGGATAGGGTTTACGAGCAGTACTTC
CDR3aa: CGATGDRVYEQYF

v_gene: TRBV4-1
j_gene: TRBJ2-3
abundance: .
d_gene: .
CDR3nt: TGCGCCAGCGGCCAAGACAGGATTAGCACAGATACGCAGTATTTT
CDR3aa: CASGQDRISTDTQYF

v_gene: TRBV6-6
j_gene: TRBJ2-2
abundance: many
d_gene: .
CDR3nt: TGTGCCAGCAGTTATGCACACACCGGGGAGCTGTTTTTT
CDR3aa: CASSYAHTGELFF

v_gene: TRBV2
j_gene: TRBJ2-5
abundance: many
d_gene: .
CDR3nt: TGTGCCAGCATTTCGCGGGGGCCCAAAGAGACCCAGTACTTC
CDR3aa: CASISRGPKETQYF

v_gene: TRBV11-2
j_gene: TRBJ2-5
abundance: many
d_gene: TRBD1
CDR3nt: TGTGCCAGCAGCTTAAGGACAGGGAGTTTTGTAGGAGAGACCCAGTACTTC
CDR3aa: CASSLRTGSFVGETQYF

v_gene: TRBV11-3
j_gene: TRBJ2-1
abundance: many
d_gene: TRBD2
CDR3nt: TGTGCCAGCAGCTTAGAGGGGACTAGAGGCAATGAGCAGTTCTTC
CDR3aa: CASSLEGTRGNEQFF

v_gene: TRBV20-1
j_gene: TRBJ2-7
abundance: many
d_gene: TRBD1
CDR3nt: TGCAGTGCTTGGGACAGGCCCTCCTACGAGCAGTACTTC
CDR3aa: CSAWDRPSYEQYF

v_gene: TRBV19
j_gene: TRBJ2-1
abundance: few
d_gene: .
CDR3nt: TGTGCCAGTAGTACCTTAGCGGTGAACAATGAGCAGTTCTTC
CDR3aa: CASSTLAVNNEQFF

v_gene: TRBV20-1
j_gene: TRBJ2-7
abundance: many
d_gene: TRBD2
CDR3nt: TGCAGTGCCGCTAACCCGGGACTAAGCTACGAGCAGTACTTC
CDR3aa: CSAANPGLSYEQYF

v_gene: TRBV6-1
j_gene: TRBJ2-7
abundance: .
d_gene: TRBD1
CDR3nt: TGTGCCAGCAACGGAGGACAGGACGGAGGCTACGAGCAGTACTTC
CDR3aa: CASNGGQDGGYEQYF

v_gene: TRBV18
j_gene: TRBJ1-1
abundance: .
d_gene: .
CDR3nt: TGTGCCAGCTCACCTTCCGGGGCGAACACTGAAGCTTTCTTT
CDR3aa: CASSPSGANTEAFF

v_gene: TRBV12-3/TRBV12-4
j_gene: TRBJ2-1
abundance: many
d_gene: .
CDR3nt: TGTGCCAGCAGTTCCCTCGAGGGCAATGAGCAGTTCTTC
CDR3aa: CASSSLEGNEQFF

v_gene: TRBV10-3
j_gene: TRBJ1-5
abundance: many
d_gene: TRBD1
CDR3nt: TGTGCCATCGGGACGGGACAGGGCTTTGATAGCAATCAGCCCCAGCATTTT
CDR3aa: CAIGTGQGFDSNQPQHF

v_gene: TRBV6-6
j_gene: TRBJ1-3
abundance: many
d_gene: .
CDR3nt: TGTGCCAGCAGTACCCAATTGAGCTCTGGAAACACCATATATTTT
CDR3aa: CASSTQLSSGNTIYF

v_gene: TRBV19
j_gene: TRBJ2-3
abundance: many
d_gene: TRBD1
CDR3nt: TGTGCCAGTAGAGCCTTAACGGGACAGGGCACAGATACGCAGTATTTT
CDR3aa: CASRALTGQGTDTQYF

v_gene: TRBV29-1
j_gene: TRBJ1-4
abundance: many
d_gene: .
CDR3nt: TGCAGCGTGGATACCGGGACGGGAAATGAAAAACTGTTTTTT
CDR3aa: CSVDTGTGNEKLFF

v_gene: TRBV6-6
j_gene: TRBJ2-7
abundance: many
d_gene: TRBD1
CDR3nt: TGTGCCAGCAGAAACGAGGACAGGAGCGAGCAGTACTTC
CDR3aa: CASRNEDRSEQYF

v_gene: TRBV7-3
j_gene: TRBJ2-3
abundance: many
d_gene: TRBD2
CDR3nt: TGTGCCAGCAGCCCGCAGCGGGGGGGGGCTAGCACAGATACGCAGTATTTT
CDR3aa: CASSPQRGGASTDTQYF

v_gene: TRBV4-1
j_gene: TRBJ2-3
abundance: many
d_gene: TRBD2
CDR3nt: TGCGCCAGCAGCCAGACTAGCGGGAGTAGAACAGATACGCAGTATTTT
CDR3aa: CASSQTSGSRTDTQYF

v_gene: TRBV20-1
j_gene: TRBJ1-2
abundance: many
d_gene: TRBD1
CDR3nt: TGCAGTGCTACTACAGGGGGCTACTATGGCTACACCTTC
CDR3aa: CSATTGGYYGYTF